A single sample gave rise to the 6 T cell receptor beta chains below, sequenced in a study of blood T cell repertoires in COVID-19 (dated by TCRdb to the early 2020s). Receptor amplification or capture employed the immunoSEQ multiplex PCR assay. Held by TCRdb, this immuneACCESS table contains in-frame sequences only and omits some clones. Under half of the omission traces to an unresolved V gene where checked; the cause of the rest is unknown. For this sample there are roughly 73,000 clones; nearly 90% appear just once. Roughly 2.7% of the sample belongs to the ten largest clones. What was sequenced was peripheral blood. The source of these receptors is a man aged 70-80 years with active or convalescent COVID-19.

CDR3 nucleotides: TGTGCCAGCAGTGGAGGGGCCCAAGAGACCCAGTACTTC. It encodes CASSGGAQETQYF. This chain links TRBV12-3 or TRBV12-4 with TRBJ2-5; maybe TRBD2 (6 bases). This CDR3 contains 13 residues. The V gene lost 5 bases and the J gene lost 1 base, with 8 bases spanning the gap.

The rearrangement uses TRBV5-4 and TRBJ2-5, with D possibly being TRBD1 (6 bases). The CDR3 has 15 amino acids. Germline CDR1 SGHNT, CDR2 YYREEE (reference sequence). The ends were cut back, 0 bases at V and 5 bases at J, with 14 bases in the middle. The CDR3 nucleotides are TGTGCCAGCAGCTTGGATTTTGGACAGTCGGAGACCCAGTACTTC. As protein: CASSLDFGQSETQYF. Full variable domain (outside the CDR3, taken from reference TRBV5-4 and TRBJ2-5): ETGVTQSPTHLIKTRGQQVTLRCSSQSGHNTVSWYQQALGQGPQFIFQYYREEENGRGNFPPRFSGLQFPNYSSELNVNALELDDSALYLCASSLDFGQSETQYFGPGTRLLVL.

V and J are TRBV2 and TRBJ2-3, with 8 bases aligning to TRBD2. The germline V gene encodes CDR1 SNHLY and CDR2 FYNNEI. Trimming cost V 7 bases and J 4 bases; bases outside gene matches: 7. The CDR3 has 14 residues. The CDR3 reads CASKGRGGSDTQYF. The CDR3 coding sequence is TGTGCCAGCAAAGGTCGGGGGGGCTCAGATACGCAGTATTTT.

The rearrangement uses TRBV11-1 and TRBJ1-2; the match to TRBD1 covers 8 bases. The V gene end was trimmed by 4 bases and the J gene end by 7 bases; junction bases not matched to a gene: 8. Germline V CDR1 and CDR2: SGHAT, FQDESV (reference sequence). This CDR3 has 14 amino acids. DNA for the CDR3: TGTGCCAGCAGCTCCAGGACAGGGCGCGGTGGCTACACCTTC. The encoded protein is CASSSRTGRGGYTF.

The chain combines TRBV6-5 with TRBJ1-4; TRBD1 might be the D (6 bases). The CDR3 contains 15 residues. V gave up 6 bases and J gave up 5 bases, with 16 bases separating them. Germline V lookup: CDR1 MNHEY, CDR2 SVGAGI. CDR3 protein: CASRGGKGENEKLFF. The CDR3 DNA sequence: TGTGCCAGCAGGGGCGGAAAGGGGGAGAATGAAAAACTGTTTTTT.

This clone was counted once. The chain links TRBV10-2 to TRBJ1-6, with 9 bases that match TRBD1. V lost 5 bases to trimming and J lost 6 bases; unmatched junction nucleotides: 8. The CDR3 runs to 16 residues. CDR1 is WSHSY, CDR2 SAAADI, per germline. The CDR3 DNA reads as TGCGCCAGCAGTTTACAGGGGGCTATGAGTAATTCACCCCTCCACTTT. It translates to CASSLQGAMSNSPLHF.